A selection of T cell receptor beta chains follows, all from one sample in a study of T cells after yellow fever vaccination. In TCRdb, the 5' RACE reads were re-called with MiXCR into one record per CDR3 protein. The profile shows hundreds of thousands of distinct CDR3 sequences, 13% of them singletons. Sequencing used PBMCs, obtained on the day of the yellow fever booster vaccination. The source of these receptors is a young man who received the YFV17D yellow fever vaccine. Both conserved end residues are part of each CDR3. A D gene is named only where the DNA matches it firmly. Size values are once, few and many counts, or a class for expanded clones, and some rows have none.

d_gene	abundance	v_gene	j_gene	CDR3aa	CDR3nt
NA	NA	TRBV20-1	TRBJ2-6	CSARDRGHGANVLTF	TGCAGTGCTAGAGATAGAGGCCACGGGGCCAACGTCCTGACTTTC
TRBD1	few	TRBV7-2	TRBJ2-2	CASSSSDREPPGELFF	TGTGCCAGCAGCTCTTCGGACAGGGAGCCGCCCGGGGAGCTGTTTTTT
NA	NA	TRBV12-3/TRBV12-4	TRBJ2-7	CASRPTQGSYEQYF	TGTGCCAGCAGACCAACTCAGGGGTCCTACGAGCAGTACTTC
NA	few	TRBV3-1	TRBJ2-1	CASSPRGYEQFF	TGTGCCAGCAGTCCTAGGGGTTATGAGCAGTTCTTC
TRBD1	few	TRBV29-1	TRBJ2-7	CSVDTGGEQYF	TGCAGCGTTGATACAGGGGGCGAGCAGTACTTC
TRBD2	NA	TRBV20-1	TRBJ2-2	CSAPRTSLYSSTGELFF	TGCAGTGCTCCTCGGACTAGCCTGTACAGTAGCACCGGGGAGCTGTTTTTT
NA	NA	TRBV7-2	TRBJ2-1	CASSIDLYNEQFF	TGTGCCAGCAGCATAGACCTCTACAATGAGCAGTTCTTC
TRBD2	NA	TRBV20-1	TRBJ2-1	CSAWTRSSYNEQFF	TGCAGTGCATGGACTAGGAGCTCCTACAATGAGCAGTTCTTC
NA	few	TRBV12-3/TRBV12-4	TRBJ1-4	CASSLVPTGLSEKLFF	TGTGCCAGCAGTTTAGTTCCCACAGGGTTGAGTGAAAAACTGTTTTTT
TRBD2	few	TRBV19	TRBJ2-3	CARHYREMREFTDTQYF	TGTGCCAGGCACTACCGGGAAATGCGGGAGTTCACAGATACGCAGTATTTT
NA	NA	TRBV20-1	TRBJ1-5	CSARDDLRQDNQPQHF	TGCAGTGCTAGAGATGATTTAAGACAGGACAATCAGCCCCAGCATTTT
TRBD1	NA	TRBV6-2/TRBV6-3	TRBJ2-2	CASSYPDRDRATGELFF	TGTGCCAGCAGTTACCCTGACCGGGACAGGGCCACCGGGGAGCTGTTTTTT
NA	NA	TRBV19	TRBJ2-2	CASSIEIGTTNTGELFF	TGTGCCAGTAGTATAGAGATCGGGACAACGAACACCGGGGAGCTGTTTTTT
NA	NA	TRBV29-1	TRBJ2-1	CSVAGSSYNEQFF	TGCAGCGTTGCCGGGAGCTCCTACAATGAGCAGTTCTTC
NA	few	TRBV18	TRBJ1-4	CASSRQGDEKLFF	TGTGCCAGCTCACGCCAGGGTGATGAAAAACTGTTTTTT
TRBD2	NA	TRBV2	TRBJ2-5	CASGRTSGSETQYF	TGTGCCAGCGGCCGGACTAGCGGGAGTGAGACCCAGTACTTC